This T cell receptor (beta chain) was obtained from a study of blood T cell repertoires in COVID-19. On the study more broadly: T cells, B-cell-depleted T cells, or PBMCs supplied cDNA or gDNA.

Germline V lookup: CDR1 MNHEY, CDR2 SVGAGI. Trimming cost V 4 bases and J 5 bases, with 15 bases left between them. CDR3 length: 15 amino acids. Per the study methods: For nucleated cells, counts were estimated from reference gene primer amplification. The repertoire was sequenced with immunoSEQ multiplex PCR; TCRdb's copy has only in-frame clones and lacks some. That table is the source of V, J and clone size, and D and trimming were worked out from the DNA. In the table there are roughly 88,000 clones, around nine tenths of which are singletons. This TCR was recovered from a woman aged 45-65 years in a cohort sampled during active COVID-19. The sequenced sample was peripheral blood. J is TRBJ2-1 and V is TRBV6-5; the D is unclear. The CDR3 coding sequence is TGTGCCAGCAGTTCCAGGTATCGCCTCGACAATGAGCAGTTCTTC. Protein product: CASSSRYRLDNEQFF.